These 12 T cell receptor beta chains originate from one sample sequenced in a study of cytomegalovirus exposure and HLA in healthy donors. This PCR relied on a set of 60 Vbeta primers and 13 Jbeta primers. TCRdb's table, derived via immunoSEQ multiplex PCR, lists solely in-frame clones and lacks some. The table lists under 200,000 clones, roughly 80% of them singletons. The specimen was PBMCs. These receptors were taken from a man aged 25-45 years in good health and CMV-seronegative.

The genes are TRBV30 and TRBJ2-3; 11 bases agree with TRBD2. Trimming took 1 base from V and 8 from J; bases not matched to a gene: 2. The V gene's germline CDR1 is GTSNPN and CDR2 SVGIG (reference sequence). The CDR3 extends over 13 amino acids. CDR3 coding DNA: TGTGCCTGGAGTGCGACTAGCGGGGCTACGCAGTATTTT. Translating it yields CAWSATSGATQYF.

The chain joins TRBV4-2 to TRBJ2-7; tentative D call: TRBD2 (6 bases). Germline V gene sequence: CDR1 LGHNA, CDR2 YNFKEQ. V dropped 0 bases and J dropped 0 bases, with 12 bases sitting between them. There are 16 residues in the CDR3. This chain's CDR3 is CASSQDPAGSSYEQYF. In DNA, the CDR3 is TGTGCCAGCAGCCAAGATCCTGCGGGATCCTCCTACGAGCAGTACTTC.

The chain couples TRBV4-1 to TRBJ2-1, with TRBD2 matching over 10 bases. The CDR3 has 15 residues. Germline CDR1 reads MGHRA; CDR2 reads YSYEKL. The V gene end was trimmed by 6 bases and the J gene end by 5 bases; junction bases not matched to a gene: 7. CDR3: CASSVWTSGNNEQFF. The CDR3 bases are TGCGCCAGCAGTGTGTGGACTAGCGGCAACAATGAGCAGTTCTTC.

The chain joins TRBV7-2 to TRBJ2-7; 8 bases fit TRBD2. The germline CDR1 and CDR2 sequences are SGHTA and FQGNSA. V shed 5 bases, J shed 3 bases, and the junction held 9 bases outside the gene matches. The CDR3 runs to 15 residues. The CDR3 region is CASSATSGGGYEQYF. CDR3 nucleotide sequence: TGTGCCAGCAGCGCCACTAGCGGAGGGGGCTACGAGCAGTACTTC.

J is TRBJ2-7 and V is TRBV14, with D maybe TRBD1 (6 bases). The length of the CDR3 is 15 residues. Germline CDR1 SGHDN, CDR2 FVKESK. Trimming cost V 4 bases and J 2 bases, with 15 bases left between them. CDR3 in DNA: TGTGCCAGCAGCCTACAGGGCAGCACGGCCTACGAGCAGTACTTC. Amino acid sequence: CASSLQGSTAYEQYF.

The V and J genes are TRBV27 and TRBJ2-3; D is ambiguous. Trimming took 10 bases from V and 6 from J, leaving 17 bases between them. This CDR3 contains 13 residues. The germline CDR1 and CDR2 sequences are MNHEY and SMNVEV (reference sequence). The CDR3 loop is CATTNWAIDTQYF. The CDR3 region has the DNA TGTGCCACCACGAACTGGGCCATCGATACGCAGTATTTT.

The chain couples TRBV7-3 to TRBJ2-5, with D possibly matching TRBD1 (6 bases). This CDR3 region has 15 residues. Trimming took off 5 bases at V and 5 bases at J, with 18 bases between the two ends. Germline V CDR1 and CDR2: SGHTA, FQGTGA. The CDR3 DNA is TGTGCCAGCAGCGGGGGTCCGGGGCAGGGGGAGACCCAGTACTTC. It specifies CASSGGPGQGETQYF.

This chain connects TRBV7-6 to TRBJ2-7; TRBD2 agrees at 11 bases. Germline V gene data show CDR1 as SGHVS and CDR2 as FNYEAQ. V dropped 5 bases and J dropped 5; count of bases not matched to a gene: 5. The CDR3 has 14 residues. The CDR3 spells CASSPSGRTHEQYF. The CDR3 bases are TGTGCCAGCAGCCCTAGCGGGAGGACCCACGAGCAGTACTTC.

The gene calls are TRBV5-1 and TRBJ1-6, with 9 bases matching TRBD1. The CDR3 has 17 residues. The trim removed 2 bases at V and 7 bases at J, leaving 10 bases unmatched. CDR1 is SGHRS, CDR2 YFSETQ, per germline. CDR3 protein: CASSFGGAGQGNSPLHF. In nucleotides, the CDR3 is TGCGCCAGCAGCTTCGGGGGCGCGGGACAGGGAAATTCACCCCTCCACTTT.

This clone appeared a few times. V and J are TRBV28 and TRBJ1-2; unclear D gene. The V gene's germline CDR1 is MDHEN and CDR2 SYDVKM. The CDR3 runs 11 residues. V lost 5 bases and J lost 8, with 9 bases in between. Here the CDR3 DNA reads TGTGCCAGCAGTCCGCGTAACGGCTACACCTTC. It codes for CASSPRNGYTF.

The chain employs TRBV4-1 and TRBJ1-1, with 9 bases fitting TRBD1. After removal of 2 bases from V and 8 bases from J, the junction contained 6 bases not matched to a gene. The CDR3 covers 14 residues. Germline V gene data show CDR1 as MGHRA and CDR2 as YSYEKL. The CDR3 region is CASSQPGQGWEAFF. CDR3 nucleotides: TGCGCCAGCAGCCAACCGGGACAGGGTTGGGAAGCTTTCTTT.

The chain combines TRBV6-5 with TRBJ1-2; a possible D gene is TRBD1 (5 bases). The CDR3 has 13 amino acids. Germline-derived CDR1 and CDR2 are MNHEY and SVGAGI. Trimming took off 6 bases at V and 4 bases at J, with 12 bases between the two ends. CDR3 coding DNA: TGTGCCAGCAGAGAGACAGCCCGCTATGGCTACACCTTC. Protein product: CASRETARYGYTF.